The entry below describes one T cell receptor (beta chain). Its antigen is undetermined. This sample was included in a study of cytomegalovirus exposure and HLA in healthy donors. Overall study context: In terms of ancestry, the Caucasian-associated cluster contained around 79% of the approximately 400 genotyped donors. Study conclusions and caveats: One cluster of highly shared sequence variants probably arose as a sequencing artifact. The authors enumerated over 150 TCR beta chains as linked to cytomegalovirus.

PCR involved 60 Vbeta and 13 Jbeta primers. Clones were sequenced by immunoSEQ multiplex PCR, and TCRdb holds only the in-frame ones, with some missing. The data show around 100,000 clones, roughly four fifths seen once. V shed 8 bases and J shed 1 base, with 10 bases lying between them. The CDR3 length is 13 residues. Germline-derived CDR1 and CDR2 are SEHNR and FQNEAQ (reference sequence). Sample: PBMCs. V and J are TRBV7-9 and TRBJ2-3; no reliable D call. This clonotype was sampled from a man aged 50 to 60 in good health and CMV-seronegative. The CDR3 reads CASVPGGTDTQYF. CDR3 bases: TGTGCCAGCGTCCCTGGAGGCACAGATACGCAGTATTTT.